Shown below are 18 T cell receptor beta chains from a single sample sequenced in a study of OX40 agonist ivuxolimab in advanced cancers. The library relied on the immunoSEQ multiplex PCR assay. Imported from immuneACCESS, the table was reduced by TCRdb to in-frame sequences with V and J called. These copies leave out some clones; in studies compared against another copy, an unresolved V gene accounts for under half, and the cause of the remainder is not known. Recorded for this sample are roughly 7,000 clones; nearly 75% of them occurred a single time. The ten largest clones capture about 25% of the sample. Sequencing was performed on CD4+ or CD8+ T cells sorted from blood, taken in a trial of the OX40 agonist ivuxolimab. These receptors were taken from an adult with an advanced solid tumor such as melanoma, head and neck, liver or kidney cancer.

This rearrangement joins TRBV9 to TRBJ2-2; D may be TRBD2 (7 bases). CDR1 and CDR2 from the germline V gene are SGDLS and YYNGEE. CDR3 length: 17 amino acids. Trimming took off 5 bases at V and 6 bases at J, with 23 bases between the two ends. The CDR3 DNA is TGTGCCAGCAGTGCCGCGAGGGGGGGGGCTTATTCCGGGGAGCTGTTTTTT. Amino acid sequence: CASSAARGGAYSGELFF.

The rearrangement links TRBV21-1 to TRBJ2-7. TRBV21-1 is listed as a pseudogene. This CDR3 has 15 amino acids. The DNA of the CDR3 is TGTGCCAGCAGGACGTTGCTACACGTGTTAGACGAGCAGTACTTC. Translation: CASRTLLHVLDEQYF.

This chain's CDR3 is CASTPGWVYTEAFF. The CDR3 nucleotides are TGTGCCAGCACCCCCGGTTGGGTCTATACTGAAGCTTTCTTT. The chain links TRBV2 to TRBJ1-1; D unresolved. Trimming shortened V by 7 bases and J by 5 bases, and 17 bases separated the two germline ends. Germline V gives CDR1 SNHLY, CDR2 FYNNEI. The CDR3 covers 14 residues.

This clone turned up a few times. V usage is TRBV4-1 and J usage is TRBJ2-7; D is uncertain. CDR1 is MGHRA and CDR2 is YSYEKL in the germline V gene. Trimming shortened V by 7 bases and J by 3 bases, and 16 bases separated the two germline ends. The CDR3 spans 14 residues. The CDR3 region is CASTLSTGDYEQYF. The CDR3 coding sequence is TGCGCCAGCACCCTCTCGACCGGTGACTACGAGCAGTACTTC.

The rearrangement uses TRBV6-5 and TRBJ2-7; maybe TRBD2 (6 bases). Trimming cost V 0 bases and J 6 bases, with 12 bases left between them. The CDR3 contains 14 residues. Germline CDR1 reads MNHEY; CDR2 reads SVGAGI. In nucleotides, the CDR3 is TGTGCCAGCAGTTACTCGGAGGGACTGGGCGAGCAGTACTTC. Translation: CASSYSEGLGEQYF.

This chain links TRBV11-2 with TRBJ1-3; possible D gene TRBD1, 6 bases. V lost 4 bases and J 0 bases, leaving 10 bases between the germline ends. This CDR3 has 15 amino acids. Looked up from germline, CDR1 is SGHAT and CDR2 is FQNNGV. The CDR3 spells CASSSTGHSGNTIYF. The CDR3 region has the DNA TGTGCCAGCAGCTCAACAGGGCACTCTGGAAACACCATATATTTT.

The chain combines TRBV28 with TRBJ1-2; tentative D call: TRBD1 (5 bases). Trimming cost V 3 bases and J 8 bases, with 13 bases left between them. Looked up from germline, CDR1 is MDHEN and CDR2 is SYDVKM. The CDR3 is 13 amino acids. CDR3: CASSLGLTGGYTF. The CDR3 DNA reads TGTGCCAGCAGTTTGGGGCTTACTGGGGGCTACACCTTC.

A few counts support this clone. This chain links TRBV7-8 with TRBJ1-1; D not resolved. Trimming left V 1 base short and J 5 bases short, with 14 bases between. CDR3 length: 15 amino acids. Germline assignment: CDR1 SGHVS and CDR2 FQNEAQ. The CDR3: CASSLGVGSVTEAFF. The CDR3 DNA reads as TGTGCCAGCAGCTTAGGGGTAGGGAGTGTGACTGAAGCTTTCTTT. Full variable domain (remainder filled in from reference TRBV7-8 and TRBJ1-1): GAGVSQSPRYKVAKRGQDVALRCDPISGHVSLFWYQQALGQGPEFLTYFQNEAQLDKSGLPSDRFFAERPEGSVSTLKIQRTQQEDSAVYLCASSLGVGSVTEAFFGQGTRLTVV.

This clone was detected a few times. The V and J genes are TRBV19 and TRBJ2-2; TRBD1 aligns across 8 bases. Germline trimming cut 7 bases from V and 8 bases from J; bases unmatched to any gene: 12. Germline V gives CDR1 LNHDA, CDR2 SQIVND (reference sequence). The CDR3 spans 15 residues. The CDR3 coding sequence is TGTGCCAGTAAGGAGTGGACAGGGATGTTTGGGGAGCTGTTTTTT. It codes for CASKEWTGMFGELFF.

This clone was detected only once. This chain links TRBV10-3 with TRBJ1-2, with D unclear. CDR3 size: 13 residues. Germline V gives CDR1 ENHRY, CDR2 SYGVKD. The ends were cut back, 4 bases at V and 4 bases at J, with 10 bases in the middle. CDR3 bases: TGTGCCATCAGTGTAGGAGACCCCTATGGCTACACCTTC. This codes for CAISVGDPYGYTF.

The rearrangement uses TRBV6-6 and TRBJ2-1, with 14 positions matching TRBD2. The V segment lost 2 bases and the J segment 5 bases; nucleotides outside the gene matches: 2. The CDR3 spans 16 residues. CDR1 MNHNY and CDR2 SVGAGI come from the germline V gene (reference sequence). The CDR3 DNA is TGTGCCAGCAGTTACCTGGGACTAGCGGGAGACAATGAGCAGTTCTTC. This codes for CASSYLGLAGDNEQFF.

In its sample, this clone was seen a few times. V and J are TRBV5-1 and TRBJ2-1, with 9 nucleotides matching TRBD2. With V trimmed by 4 bases and J by 9 bases, 17 bases remained unmatched. The CDR3 has 17 amino acids. Looked up from germline, CDR1 is SGHRS and CDR2 is YFSETQ. CDR3 protein: CASSPQGPGTSTGEQFF. The CDR3 DNA is TGCGCCAGCAGCCCGCAGGGCCCCGGGACTAGCACCGGTGAGCAGTTCTTC.

This clone was recorded only once. The chain employs TRBV9 and TRBJ2-5; no clear D gene. Trimming cost V 4 bases and J 3 bases, with 13 bases left between them. Germline V gene data show CDR1 as SGDLS and CDR2 as YYNGEE. The CDR3 loop spans 14 amino acids. This chain's CDR3 is CASSPGLAEETQYF. CDR3 coding DNA: TGTGCCAGCAGCCCCGGTTTGGCAGAAGAGACCCAGTACTTC.

Relative to its sample, this clone is medium-sized. The chain joins TRBV9 to TRBJ2-7; 8 nucleotides agree with TRBD2. The CDR3 is 15 residues long. Germline loops: CDR1 SGDLS, CDR2 YYNGEE. J lost 4 bases, V lost 3 bases, and 9 bases had no gene match. The chain's CDR3 is CASSATSGAGYEQYF. Written as DNA, the CDR3 is TGTGCCAGCAGCGCCACTAGCGGCGCGGGGTACGAGCAGTACTTC.

In this sample, this clone turned up once. V usage is TRBV9 and J usage is TRBJ2-7; tentatively, D is TRBD1 (6 bases). Germline V gene lookup returns CDR1 SGDLS and CDR2 YYNGEE. The V and J ends lost 0 bases and 2 bases respectively, with 12 bases between them. CDR3 length: 15 residues. The CDR3 is CASSVGGTHTYEQYF. In DNA, the CDR3 is TGTGCCAGCAGCGTAGGAGGGACACACACCTACGAGCAGTACTTC.

This sequence joins TRBV5-4 and TRBJ1-1; D is possibly TRBD1 (5 bases). Germline lookup yields CDR1 SGHNT and CDR2 YYREEE (reference sequence). The V end lost 2 bases, the J end lost 10 bases, and 15 bases lay between the germline ends. CDR3 length equals 13 residues. CDR3 in DNA: TGTGCCAGCAGCTTCCGGGACTCGATTGGAGCTTTCTTT. Translated: CASSFRDSIGAFF.

The chain links TRBV7-9 to TRBJ1-5, with D possibly being TRBD1 (5 bases). V gave up 4 bases and J gave up 7 bases, with 14 bases separating them. In germline, CDR1 is SEHNR, CDR2 FQNEAQ (reference sequence). This CDR3 spans 14 amino acids. CDR3 protein: CASSSLGTNQPQHF. In nucleotides, the CDR3 is TGTGCCAGCAGCTCCCTCGGGACCAACCAGCCCCAGCATTTT.

This sequence joins TRBV6-1 and TRBJ2-7; 9 bases are shared with TRBD2. CDR3 size: 15 residues. V was pared by 1 base and J by 2 bases, with 3 bases of the junction left unmatched. Germline CDR1 is MNHNS and CDR2 is SASEGT. CDR3 in amino acids: CASSEDGGGAYEQYF. CDR3 DNA sequence: TGTGCCAGCAGTGAAGACGGCGGGGGGGCCTACGAGCAGTACTTC.